This paragraph reports one TCR beta chain. CDR3 length: 13 residues. Deletions cut 7 bases from V and 2 bases from J, with 11 bases between. Germline CDR1 is MNHEY and CDR2 is SVGAGI. This entry is derived from a study of control samples from healthy donors and cancer patients. This table comes from immunoSEQ multiplex PCR, and its TCRdb copy is limited to in-frame clones, with some not included. The sample holds approximately 220,000 clones, around 94% seen once. This TCR derives from a man aged 50-59 years in good health. The V and J genes are TRBV6-5 and TRBJ2-5; D call uncertain. The sample consisted of blood. The CDR3 coding sequence is TGTGCCAGCAATCTCCAAATTCAAGAGACCCAGTACTTC. As protein: CASNLQIQETQYF.